The rows below give T cell receptor beta chains drawn from one sample of a study of T cell repertoires in cytomegalovirus infection. Their antigens remain unidentified. TCRdb re-called the reads with MiXCR, one entry per CDR3 protein. The repertoire consists of about 130,000 distinct CDR3 sequences, with under 30% occurring once and the leading ten covering almost 35%. The specimen was PBMCs, sequenced either directly or after in vitro stimulation (not recorded which). Receptors were obtained from a human donor in good health (CMV status not recorded). Some clones in this sample may be carry-over from other donors' samples. Each CDR3 is given with its conserved first and last residue. Each record gives: V gene, clone size, D gene, J gene, CDR3 DNA, CDR3 protein. A D gene is named only where the DNA matches it firmly. Clone sizes are given selectively: once, few, many, or a class where the clone is expanded.

TRBV7-9,-,-,TRBJ1-5,TGTGCCAGCAGCCCCGGTCCCCAGCCCCAGCATTTT,CASSPGPQPQHF
TRBV20-1,few,TRBD2,TRBJ2-1,TGCAGTGCTAGAGATGCGGGAGTACCCTACAATGAGCAGTTCTTC,CSARDAGVPYNEQFF
TRBV12-3/TRBV12-4,many,-,TRBJ2-2,TGTGCCAGCAGTTTTGGGGGGCAGGGCGGGGAGCTGTTTTTT,CASSFGGQGGELFF
TRBV29-1,-,TRBD1,TRBJ2-1,TGCAGCGTCGCCGCAGGGGGCATGTCCTACAATGAGCAGTTCTTC,CSVAAGGMSYNEQFF
TRBV7-2,many,TRBD1,TRBJ1-1,TGTGCCAGCAGCTTCCGGGACAGGAGTGAAGCTTTCTTT,CASSFRDRSEAFF
TRBV5-1,-,TRBD2,TRBJ2-1,TGCGCCAGCAGCTTGTATGGGACTAGCGGCAATGAGCAGTTCTTC,CASSLYGTSGNEQFF
TRBV20-1,many,-,TRBJ1-5,TGCAGTGCAAAATACCAGGGCGGACAGCCCCAGCATTTT,CSAKYQGGQPQHF
TRBV7-2,many,TRBD2,TRBJ2-3,TGTGCCAGCAGCTTTCGACTAGCGGGAGATACAGATACGCAGTATTTT,CASSFRLAGDTDTQYF
TRBV19,-,TRBD2,TRBJ2-2,TGTGCCAGTAGCATCCGAGCGGGGGAGGTCGGCGGGGAGCTGTTTTTT,CASSIRAGEVGGELFF
TRBV4-1,-,-,TRBJ1-4,TGCGCCAGCAGCCAGATAAGAACTAATGAAAAACTGTTTTTT,CASSQIRTNEKLFF
TRBV7-2,many,-,TRBJ2-1,TGTGCCAGCAGCTTAGATCGGACCTACAATGAGCAGTTCTTC,CASSLDRTYNEQFF
TRBV19,-,-,TRBJ2-1,TGTGCCAGTAGTATAGTTTCCCCGGGTCCCATCCACAATGAGCAGTTCTTC,CASSIVSPGPIHNEQFF
TRBV6-5,few,TRBD1,TRBJ2-3,TGTGCCAGCAGTTACTCGTCGCAGGGGGCATGGGCAGATACGCAGTATTTT,CASSYSSQGAWADTQYF
TRBV6-2/TRBV6-3,few,TRBD1,TRBJ1-6,TGTGCCAGCAGCCCCCGGGACAGGGGCTATAATTCACCCCTCCACTTT,CASSPRDRGYNSPLHF
TRBV12-3/TRBV12-4,-,TRBD1,TRBJ2-5,TGTGCCAGCAGTTTCCGGGACAGGGGTGAGACCCAGTACTTC,CASSFRDRGETQYF
TRBV12-3/TRBV12-4,few,-,TRBJ2-3,TGTGCCAGCAGCCCTCGATCAGATACGCAGTATTTT,CASSPRSDTQYF
TRBV4-3,-,-,TRBJ2-5,TGCGCCAGCAGCCAAGACACCTTCCAAGAGACCCAGTACTTC,CASSQDTFQETQYF
TRBV7-9,few,TRBD2,TRBJ2-5,TGTGCCAGCAGAAAAATAGCGGGAGAGACCCAGTACTTC,CASRKIAGETQYF
TRBV11-2,-,TRBD2,TRBJ2-7,TGTGCCAGCAGCTTAGCCTCCGGGACTACTTACGAGCAGTACTTC,CASSLASGTTYEQYF
TRBV6-2/TRBV6-3,-,-,TRBJ2-1,TGTGCCAGCAGTTCATCCGGGCACAATGAGCAGTTCTTC,CASSSSGHNEQFF
TRBV19,-,TRBD2,TRBJ2-2,TGTGCCAGTAGCTATAGAAGTAGCGGGAGGTCGGACACCGGGGAGCTGTTTTTT,CASSYRSSGRSDTGELFF
TRBV5-1,-,TRBD1,TRBJ2-3,TGCGCCAGCAGCCTAGGACAGGGTAGAGGAGATACGCAGTATTTT,CASSLGQGRGDTQYF
TRBV14,-,-,TRBJ2-5,TGTGCCAGCAGCCAAGTAGGCAAAGAGACCCAGTACTTC,CASSQVGKETQYF
TRBV18,few,TRBD1,TRBJ1-1,TGTGCCAGCTCGGGACAGCAGGACACTGAAGCTTTCTTT,CASSGQQDTEAFF
TRBV7-2,many,-,TRBJ1-4,TGTGCCAGCAGCTACACTGGGGGAACTAATGAAAAACTGTTTTTT,CASSYTGGTNEKLFF
TRBV7-2,many,-,TRBJ2-5,TGTGCCAGCAGCCGATATCAGGGGAGGGAGACCCAGTACTTC,CASSRYQGRETQYF